This T cell receptor beta chain was recorded in a study of T cell responses to AZD1222 COVID-19 vaccine. Study outcomes and limitations: Nearly half of the spike-specific TCRs reportedly recognize variant regions that carry no mutations. Every sample of the repertoires postdated the peak T cell response. White British donors predominated, females outnumbered males, and clonal diversity was possibly underestimated.

V was cut by 3 bases and J by 1 base, with 13 bases left in between. This CDR3 comprises 15 residues. From germline, CDR1 is SGDLS and CDR2 YYNGEE. Using immunoSEQ multiplex PCR, the repertoire was profiled, and TCRdb retains in-frame clones only, with some absent. Of 140,000 to 150,000 clones listed, about 90% were seen once; the top ten hold less than 4.5%. Details on this clone: What it binds is not known.

V usage is TRBV9 and J usage is TRBJ1-2; D remains ambiguous. Specimen: peripheral blood, collected on day 0 of AZD1222 vaccination. The sequence came from an adult in good health. CDR3 DNA: TGTGCCAGCAGCGGGGGATGGGCCTTTAACTATGGCTACACCTTC. Protein sequence: CASSGGWAFNYGYTF.